The 12 T cell receptor beta chains below all came from one sample that was sequenced in a study of T cell responses to AZD1222 COVID-19 vaccine. Libraries were prepared by immunoSEQ multiplex PCR; TCRdb keeps only in-frame clonotypes and omits some of them. Seen here are around 140,000 clones, about 90% observed once, and the top ten hold around 3.3%. Specimen: peripheral blood, collected 28 days after the second AZD1222 dose. All receptors derive from an adult who received the AZD1222 COVID-19 vaccine.

This clone came up a few times. This sequence joins TRBV11-2 and TRBJ1-1; TRBD1 is a possible D gene (6 bases). Trimming removed 5 bases at V and 1 base at J, with 14 bases between. The germline V gene encodes CDR1 SGHAT and CDR2 FQNNGV. This CDR3 is built from 15 residues. The chain's CDR3 is CASSTYRGGNTEAFF. The CDR3 DNA reads as TGTGCCAGCAGCACATACCGAGGGGGGAACACTGAAGCTTTCTTT.

J is TRBJ2-1 and V is TRBV5-1; D gene uncertain. In germline, CDR1 is SGHRS, CDR2 YFSETQ. This CDR3 has 15 residues. V was cut by 4 bases and J by 0 bases, with 11 bases left in between. DNA of the CDR3: TGCGCCAGCAGCCGAACAAGACCCTCCTACAATGAGCAGTTCTTC. Translating gives CASSRTRPSYNEQFF.

The chain links TRBV5-5 to TRBJ1-2, with D maybe TRBD1 (5 bases). The germline gives CDR1 SGHKS, CDR2 YYEKEE (reference sequence). Trimming took 0 bases from V and 8 from J, leaving 11 bases between them. This CDR3 comprises 13 residues. CDR3 nucleotide sequence: TGTGCCAGCAGCTTGGGCCAGGGTAACGGCTACACCTTC. Residues: CASSLGQGNGYTF.

The chain recombines TRBV30 with TRBJ1-3; D is possibly TRBD1 (5 bases). This CDR3 is built from 13 residues. V shed 0 bases and J shed 8 bases, with 11 bases lying between them. The germline V gene has CDR1 GTSNPN and CDR2 SVGIG (reference sequence). CDR3 nucleotide sequence: TGTGCCTGGAGTGTACTCCAGGGTGACACCATATATTTT. Protein sequence: CAWSVLQGDTIYF.

The V and J genes are TRBV7-8 and TRBJ1-4; D perhaps matches TRBD1 (5 bases). The germline V gene has CDR1 SGHVS and CDR2 FQNEAQ. The length of the CDR3 is 15 residues. Trimming shortened V by 5 bases and J by 5 bases, and 15 bases separated the two germline ends. In nucleotides, the CDR3 is TGTGCCAGCAGCCCGTCGACGGGGCTGAATGAAAAACTGTTTTTT. Translating it yields CASSPSTGLNEKLFF.

The V call is TRBV24-1, the J call TRBJ2-7, with no clear D. Looked up from germline, CDR1 is KGHDR and CDR2 is SFDVKD. The ends were cut back, 3 bases at V and 7 bases at J, with 18 bases in the middle. CDR3 size: 15 residues. The CDR3 protein is CATSDPRAGVGEQYF. DNA for the CDR3: TGTGCCACCAGTGATCCCCGCGCAGGAGTAGGTGAGCAGTACTTC.

The count of this clone is one. The gene calls are TRBV30 and TRBJ1-2; D remains unclear. V lost 3 bases and J 3 bases, leaving 8 bases between the germline ends. The CDR3 has 12 residues. Looked up from germline, CDR1 is GTSNPN and CDR2 is SVGIG (reference sequence). The CDR3 loop reads CAWRGRDYGYTF. DNA for the CDR3: TGTGCCTGGAGAGGGAGGGACTATGGCTACACCTTC. Combining the CDR3 with reference TRBV30 and TRBJ1-2 gives the whole variable domain SQTIHQWPATLVQPVGSPLSLECTVEGTSNPNLYWYRQAAGRGLQLLFYSVGIGQISSEVPQNLSASRPQDRQFILSSKKLLLSDSGFYLCAWRGRDYGYTFGSGTRLTVV.

This clone was seen only a few times. The chain employs TRBV5-4 and TRBJ2-3, with 12 bases matching TRBD2. Germline-derived CDR1 and CDR2 are SGHNT and YYREEE (reference sequence). The CDR3 totals 15 residues. J lost 1 base, V lost 4 bases, and 1 base had no gene match. Written as DNA, the CDR3 is TGTGCCAGCAGCCGGACTAGCGGGGGCACAGATACGCAGTATTTT. Translation: CASSRTSGGTDTQYF.

The chain joins TRBV12-3 or TRBV12-4 to TRBJ2-7; the D is unclear. Trimming took 3 bases from V and 2 from J, leaving 5 bases between them. The CDR3 covers 12 residues. The DNA of the CDR3 is TGTGCCAGCAGTTTCGGACCCTACGAGCAGTACTTC. Its protein product is CASSFGPYEQYF.

This rearrangement joins TRBV14 to TRBJ2-3, with 11 nucleotides matching TRBD2. The ends lost 1 base at V and 6 bases at J; junction bases unmatched: 12. CDR3 size: 18 residues. The germline V gene encodes CDR1 SGHDN and CDR2 FVKESK. The CDR3 spells CASSQAPPSSGRSDTQYF. The CDR3, as DNA: TGTGCCAGCAGCCAAGCCCCCCCCTCTAGCGGGAGGTCGGATACGCAGTATTTT. Full variable domain (rest looked up from reference TRBV14 and TRBJ2-3): EAGVTQFPSHSVIEKGQTVTLRCDPISGHDNLYWYRRVMGKEIKFLLHFVKESKQDESGMPNNRFLAERTGGTYSTLKVQPAELEDSGVYFCASSQAPPSSGRSDTQYFGPGTRLTVL.

V gene TRBV5-3 combines with J gene TRBJ1-1, with a possible D match to TRBD1 (5 bases). TRBV5-3 is treated as an ORF (open reading frame) with a function not yet certain. There are 11 residues in the CDR3. The V and J ends lost 2 bases and 11 bases respectively, with 10 bases between them. The CDR3 sequence is CARSLPGLAFF. DNA for the CDR3: TGTGCCAGAAGCTTACCAGGGCTGGCTTTCTTT.

The chain joins TRBV7-3 to TRBJ1-2; D perhaps matches TRBD1 (6 bases). Germline V lookup: CDR1 SGHTA, CDR2 FQGTGA. The CDR3 consists of 13 residues. Trimming took 5 bases from V and 8 from J, leaving 15 bases between them. The CDR3 nucleotides are TGTGCCAGCAGCAGCGCACAGGGAGACGGCTACACCTTC. This codes for CASSSAQGDGYTF.